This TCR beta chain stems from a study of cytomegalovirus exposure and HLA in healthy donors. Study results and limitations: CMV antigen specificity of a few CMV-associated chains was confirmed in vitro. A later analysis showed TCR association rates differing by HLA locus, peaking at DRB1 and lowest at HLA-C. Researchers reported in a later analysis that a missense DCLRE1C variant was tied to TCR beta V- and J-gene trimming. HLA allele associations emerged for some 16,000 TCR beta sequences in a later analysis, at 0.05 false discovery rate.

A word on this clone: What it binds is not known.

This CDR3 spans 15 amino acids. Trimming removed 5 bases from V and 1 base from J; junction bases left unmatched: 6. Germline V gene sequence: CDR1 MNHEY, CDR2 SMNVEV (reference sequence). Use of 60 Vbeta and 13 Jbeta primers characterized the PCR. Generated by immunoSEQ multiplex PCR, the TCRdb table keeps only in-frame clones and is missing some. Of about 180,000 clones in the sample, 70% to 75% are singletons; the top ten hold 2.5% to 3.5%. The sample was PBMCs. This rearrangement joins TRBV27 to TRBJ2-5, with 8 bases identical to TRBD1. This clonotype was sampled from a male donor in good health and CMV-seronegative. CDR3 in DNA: TGTGCCAGCAGTGACCGGGACAGGCCCCAAGAGACCCAGTACTTC. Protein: CASSDRDRPQETQYF.